Listed below are T cell receptor beta chains from one sample, sequenced in a study of cytomegalovirus exposure and HLA in healthy donors. Profiling relied on immunoSEQ multiplex PCR, and the TCRdb table lists in-frame clones only, not all of them. This sample yields 180,000 or so clones, of which over 75% are seen a single time; 0.098% belongs to the top ten. The sample taken for sequencing was PBMCs. The receptors were gathered from a boy younger than 10 in good health and CMV-seronegative. Each CDR3 is given with its conserved first and last residue. Expanded clones are given a class, and other clones once, few, many or no size at all.

clone_size,v_call,j_call,cdr3_aa
NA,TRBV5-1,TRBJ2-2,CASSLDGEPTGELFF
NA,TRBV18,TRBJ1-1,CASSLWEGGSTEAFF
NA,TRBV7-2,TRBJ2-7,CASSPERGGYEQYF
NA,TRBV2,TRBJ2-2,CASSEALAGGYTGELFF
NA,TRBV4-3,TRBJ2-4,CASSQDVNDRGENIQYF
NA,TRBV5-1,TRBJ2-7,CASSFRGQGRTYEQYF
NA,TRBV4-3,TRBJ1-4,CASSQGAGGGQKLFF
NA,TRBV7-6,TRBJ2-7,CASSKRQDYYEQYF
NA,TRBV4-1,TRBJ2-7,CASSQGDRSPYEQYF
NA,TRBV2,TRBJ2-3,CASSDGPADTQYF
NA,TRBV7-2,TRBJ2-3,CASSWLAGGYTDTQYF
NA,TRBV7-8,TRBJ1-2,CASSLVQGGYTF
NA,TRBV5-4,TRBJ1-2,CASSIGGSDGYTF
few,TRBV7-2,TRBJ1-5,CASSSTGVQPQHF
NA,TRBV5-8,TRBJ1-1,CASSSGTALNTEAFF